Below, 31 T cell receptor beta chains from the same sample are listed, as sequenced in a study of shared clonotypes between healthy human individuals. Repertoires were generated with immunoSEQ multiplex PCR, while TCRdb's copy carries only in-frame clones and drops some. The profile covers 800,000 or so clones, with about 96% appearing a single time and over 0.2% taken by the ten largest. CD8 cells classed as naive were CD45RO-negative and positively selected for CCR7, excluding terminally differentiated effector memory CD45RA+ cells. What was sequenced was naive CD8+ T cells sorted from blood. These TCRs come from a man younger than 40 in good health.

V is TRBV27 and J is TRBJ2-7, with TRBD1 as a possible D gene (6 bases). Germline CDR1 is MNHEY and CDR2 is SMNVEV (reference sequence). The CDR3 totals 14 residues. V lost 2 bases to trimming and J lost 1 base, with 9 bases between them. The CDR3 DNA sequence: TGTGCCAGCAGTTTAGTTACAGGGTCCTACGAGCAGTACTTC. Translating gives CASSLVTGSYEQYF.

V and J are TRBV7-9 and TRBJ2-2, with no clear D. In germline, CDR1 is SEHNR, CDR2 FQNEAQ (reference sequence). This CDR3 region has 15 residues. The V end lost 5 bases, the J end lost 4 bases, and 14 bases lay between the germline ends. The CDR3 DNA sequence: TGTGCCAGCAGCCCTAGGACGCCATCCACCGGGGAGCTGTTTTTT. Protein: CASSPRTPSTGELFF.

The chain employs TRBV6-5 and TRBJ2-3, with 12 bases fitting TRBD2. Germline V gives CDR1 MNHEY, CDR2 SVGAGI. V lost 1 base and J lost 4; bases outside the gene matches: 3. The length of the CDR3 is 16 residues. CDR3 residues: CASSYLGLAGSDTQYF. CDR3 DNA: TGTGCCAGCAGTTACTTGGGACTAGCGGGTTCAGATACGCAGTATTTT.

This clone has a single count. The rearrangement joins TRBV6-1 to TRBJ2-3; no clear D. CDR3 size: 14 residues. Deletions cut 2 bases from V and 0 bases from J, with 6 bases between. Germline values: CDR1 MNHNS, CDR2 SASEGT. CDR3 DNA sequence: TGTGCCAGCAGTGAACTCGGGAGCACAGATACGCAGTATTTT. Amino acid sequence: CASSELGSTDTQYF.

CDR3 amino acids: CASSYSLEINEKLFF. The CDR3 bases are TGTGCCAGCAGTTACTCCCTGGAGATAAATGAAAAACTGTTTTTT. The chain recombines TRBV6-6 with TRBJ1-4; D call uncertain. Germline assignment: CDR1 MNHNY and CDR2 SVGAGI (reference sequence). The V gene lost 0 bases and the J gene lost 5 bases, with 10 bases spanning the gap. The CDR3 runs to 15 residues.

The CDR3 nucleotides read TGTGCCAGCAGGCCCGTAGGAGGGAGTGAGCAGTTCTTC. Translating gives CASRPVGGSEQFF. The chain carries TRBV9 and TRBJ2-1; the D gene is possibly TRBD2 (6 bases). The germline V and J ends were trimmed by 5 bases and 9 bases, with 15 bases remaining between them. CDR3 size: 13 residues. Germline V gives CDR1 SGDLS, CDR2 YYNGEE.

This clone has a handful of counts. V is TRBV13 and J is TRBJ2-3; no clear D gene. CDR3 length: 15 residues. The germline gives CDR1 PRHDT, CDR2 FYEKMQ (reference sequence). Trimming shortened V by 0 bases and J by 3 bases, and 10 bases separated the two germline ends. CDR3 nucleotide sequence: TGTGCCAGCAGCTTAGGGGTCGGAAATACAGATACGCAGTATTTT. Residues: CASSLGVGNTDTQYF.

Only one count was recorded for this clone. The chain combines TRBV27 with TRBJ2-1; 11 nucleotides match TRBD2. Trimming took 9 bases from V and 5 from J; bases not matched to a gene: 9. Germline lookup yields CDR1 MNHEY and CDR2 SMNVEV (reference sequence). This CDR3 has 15 residues. This chain's CDR3 is CASLSEGLADNEQFF. CDR3 sequence (DNA): TGTGCCAGTCTATCCGAGGGACTAGCGGACAATGAGCAGTTCTTC.

CDR3 protein: CASSMNNEQFF. DNA for the CDR3: TGTGCCAGCAGTATGAACAATGAGCAGTTCTTC. The chain recombines TRBV27 with TRBJ2-1; D gene uncertain. The CDR3 consists of 11 residues. The ends were cut back, 5 bases at V and 5 bases at J, with 4 bases in the middle. The germline V gene has CDR1 MNHEY and CDR2 SMNVEV (reference sequence).

The chain joins TRBV28 to TRBJ1-2; maybe TRBD1 (5 bases). Trimming removed 4 bases from V and 2 bases from J, with 11 bases in between. The CDR3 loop spans 14 amino acids. Germline values: CDR1 MDHEN, CDR2 SYDVKM. CDR3: CASSSIGVNYGYTF. In nucleotides, the CDR3 is TGTGCCAGCAGTTCCATAGGGGTCAACTATGGCTACACCTTC.

J is TRBJ2-5 and V is TRBV9; maybe TRBD2 (6 bases). Trimming removed 1 base from V and 4 bases from J, with 11 bases in between. This CDR3 comprises 14 residues. The germline V gene has CDR1 SGDLS and CDR2 YYNGEE. CDR3 sequence reads: CASSVNPGVETQYF. The CDR3 DNA follows: TGTGCCAGCAGCGTAAATCCGGGAGTAGAGACCCAGTACTTC.

The rearrangement joins TRBV7-9 to TRBJ1-1; 9 bases match TRBD1. The CDR3 covers 16 residues. J was trimmed by 1 base and V by 2 bases; bases with no gene match: 5. Germline V lookup: CDR1 SEHNR, CDR2 FQNEAQ (reference sequence). The CDR3 nucleotides read TGTGCCAGCAGCTTACCGGGACAGGGTACGAACACTGAAGCTTTCTTT. Translating it yields CASSLPGQGTNTEAFF.

The chain employs TRBV11-2 and TRBJ1-2, with a tentative D call TRBD1 (5 bases). The V and J ends lost 4 bases and 5 bases respectively, with 20 bases between them. CDR1 and CDR2 from the germline V gene are SGHAT and FQNNGV. The CDR3 runs 16 residues. CDR3 protein: CASSSETGAQGYGYTF. CDR3 bases: TGTGCCAGCAGCTCAGAGACCGGGGCGCAAGGGTATGGCTACACCTTC.

In DNA, the CDR3 is TGCAGCGTTTACGAAAGCTACAATGAGCAGTTCTTC. It translates to CSVYESYNEQFF. The chain employs TRBV29-1 and TRBJ2-1, with D unresolved. V was cut by 5 bases and J by 3 bases, with 8 bases left in between. The CDR3 runs 12 residues. Per the germline V gene, CDR1 is SQVTM and CDR2 is ANQGSEA.

This clone appeared a single time. The V gene is TRBV7-8, the J gene TRBJ2-7, with TRBD2 matching over 7 bases. The CDR3 is made up of 13 amino acids. Germline CDR1 SGHVS, CDR2 FQNEAQ. The V gene end was trimmed by 3 bases and the J gene end by 4 bases; junction bases not matched to a gene: 3. For the CDR3, the DNA is TGTGCCAGCAGCTTGGGGGGGTTATACGAGCAGTACTTC. Amino acids: CASSLGGLYEQYF.

V gene TRBV28 combines with J gene TRBJ2-2; 8 bases match TRBD1. Germline CDR1 and CDR2: MDHEN and SYDVKM. CDR3 length: 18 amino acids. The trim removed 5 bases at V and 1 base at J, leaving 12 bases unmatched. The chain's CDR3 is CASSPRTGSRKNTGELFF. Written as DNA, the CDR3 is TGTGCCAGCAGTCCCCGGACAGGGAGTAGGAAGAACACCGGGGAGCTGTTTTTT.

V is TRBV5-6 and J is TRBJ2-2, with TRBD1 as a possible D gene (5 bases). The CDR3 totals 18 residues. Trimming shortened V by 0 bases and J by 5 bases, and 20 bases separated the two germline ends. Germline V gives CDR1 SGHDT, CDR2 YYEEEE. CDR3 in amino acids: CASSLGHGAQGRTGELFF. The DNA of the CDR3 is TGTGCCAGCAGCTTGGGTCACGGAGCGCAGGGCAGGACCGGGGAGCTGTTTTTT. The full variable domain, with the rest looked up from reference TRBV5-6 and TRBJ2-2, is DAGVTQSPTHLIKTRGQQVTLRCSPKSGHDTVSWYQQALGQGPQFIFQYYEEEERQRGNFPDRFSGHQFPNYSSELNVNALLLGDSALYLCASSLGHGAQGRTGELFFGEGSRLTVL.

This CDR3 is CASSWGGRGSVTGELFF. The CDR3 DNA is TGTGCCAGCAGCTGGGGCGGTAGGGGGAGCGTGACCGGGGAGCTGTTTTTT. V usage is TRBV11-2 and J usage is TRBJ2-2; D is perhaps TRBD1 (6 bases). Germline-derived CDR1 and CDR2 are SGHAT and FQNNGV. Trimming stripped 4 bases from V and 5 bases from J, with 20 bases between. The CDR3 contains 17 residues. Combining the CDR3 with reference TRBV11-2 and TRBJ2-2 gives the whole variable domain EAGVAQSPRYKIIEKRQSVAFWCNPISGHATLYWYQQILGQGPKLLIQFQNNGVVDDSQLPKDRFSAERLKGVDSTLKIQPAKLEDSAVYLCASSWGGRGSVTGELFFGEGSRLTVL.

The chain is built from TRBV10-3 and TRBJ2-5; TRBD2 agrees at 7 bases. The CDR3 extends over 14 amino acids. Germline V lookup: CDR1 ENHRY, CDR2 SYGVKD. The V and J ends lost 6 bases and 5 bases, in that order; junction bases with no gene match: 9. The CDR3 bases are TGTGCCATCAGGGCGGGAGCCTCCGTGGAGACCCAGTACTTC. It codes for CAIRAGASVETQYF.

The table lists this clone with a few counts. Within the sample, other DNA sequences also encode this same CDR3. The chain is built from TRBV27 and TRBJ2-7; a weak D match, TRBD1 (6 bases). In germline, CDR1 is MNHEY, CDR2 SMNVEV (reference sequence). This CDR3 has 11 residues. V lost 6 bases to trimming and J lost 3 bases, with 6 bases between them. CDR3 protein: CASRTGYEQYF. The CDR3 DNA sequence: TGTGCCAGCAGGACAGGCTACGAGCAGTACTTC.

This chain joins TRBV13 and TRBJ2-5; D remains ambiguous. Trimming took off 7 bases at V and 2 bases at J, with 8 bases between the two ends. Per the germline V gene, CDR1 is PRHDT and CDR2 is FYEKMQ (reference sequence). The CDR3 spans 12 residues. Here the CDR3 reads CASNWGQETQYF. Here the CDR3 DNA reads TGTGCCAGCAACTGGGGACAAGAGACCCAGTACTTC.

This clone was detected only once. The identical CDR3 is also encoded by other nucleotide sequences in the sample. This sequence joins TRBV15 and TRBJ2-1; D could derive from TRBD1 or TRBD2 (5 bases each). CDR3 size: 13 residues. CDR1 and CDR2 (germline): LNHNV, YYDKDF (reference sequence). V was pared by 1 base and J by 9 bases, with 10 bases between. This CDR3 is CATSRVPGSEQFF. As DNA, the CDR3 is TGTGCCACCAGCAGAGTCCCAGGGAGTGAGCAGTTCTTC.

The J gene is TRBJ2-1, the V gene TRBV10-3, with 10 positions matching TRBD1. The CDR3 spans 15 residues. From germline, CDR1 is ENHRY and CDR2 SYGVKD. The ends lost 5 bases at V and 6 bases at J; junction bases unmatched: 7. The CDR3 loop reads CAISLKGTGANEQFF. CDR3 DNA: TGTGCCATCAGTCTAAAAGGGACAGGGGCCAATGAGCAGTTCTTC.

This chain uses TRBV28 with TRBJ2-5, with 7 bases that match TRBD1. V was clipped by 8 bases and J by 3 bases; unmatched bases: 6. The germline V gene has CDR1 MDHEN and CDR2 SYDVKM. The CDR3 spans 13 residues. CDR3 coding DNA: TGTGCCAGCCGGAGACAGGGCGAAGAGACCCAGTACTTC. Protein: CASRRQGEETQYF.

About this clone itself: A read error may produce the germline difference seen at one junction end. The CDR3 DNA sequence: TGTGCCAGCAAGGACCCTCGGGACTTAGGGTCGCACTTC. It translates to CASKDPRDLGSHF. The chain combines TRBV2 with TRBJ2-5; TRBD2 is a possible D gene (6 bases). The V gene's germline CDR1 is SNHLY and CDR2 FYNNEI. The CDR3 has 13 residues.

The chain links TRBV14 to TRBJ1-2; D is undetermined. CDR1 is SGHDN and CDR2 is FVKESK in the germline V gene. Trimming cost V 1 base and J 5 bases, with 17 bases left between them. The CDR3 length is 16 residues. The CDR3 region is CASSQGGLVGEYGYTF. CDR3 in DNA: TGTGCCAGCAGCCAAGGGGGTCTGGTCGGCGAATATGGCTACACCTTC.

V is TRBV7-3 and J is TRBJ2-1; D is tentatively TRBD1 or TRBD2 (6 bases each). The CDR3 covers 17 residues. The germline V and J ends were trimmed by 1 base and 6 bases, with 19 bases remaining between them. CDR1 and CDR2 (germline): SGHTA, FQGTGA. The CDR3, as DNA: TGTGCCAGCAGCTTAAACCCTGAAAGGGGGGCGACCAATGAGCAGTTCTTC. Amino acids: CASSLNPERGATNEQFF.

The chain carries TRBV9 and TRBJ2-1; 7 positions match TRBD2. Per the germline V gene, CDR1 is SGDLS and CDR2 is YYNGEE. Unmatched junction bases numbered 10, after V lost 0 bases and J lost 4 bases. The CDR3 covers 17 residues. The CDR3 here is CASSVAHAGEFYNEQFF. In DNA form, the CDR3 reads TGTGCCAGCAGCGTAGCCCACGCGGGAGAGTTTTACAATGAGCAGTTCTTC.

The V gene is TRBV28, the J gene TRBJ2-1; 8 nucleotides match TRBD2. After removal of 4 bases from V and 0 bases from J, the junction contained 20 bases not matched to a gene. The CDR3 spans 21 residues. Germline values: CDR1 MDHEN, CDR2 SYDVKM. CDR3 in DNA: TGTGCCAGCAGTTCCGTATTGACTAGCGTAGTCTCTAGGAGCTCCTACAATGAGCAGTTCTTC. It codes for CASSSVLTSVVSRSSYNEQFF.

The CDR3 reads CASSLLTYNEQFF. The CDR3 DNA reads TGTGCCAGCAGTTTATTGACCTACAATGAGCAGTTCTTC. This chain uses TRBV27 with TRBJ2-1; D is unclear. Between the trimmed V and J ends, which lost 1 base and 2 bases, there was a span of 3 bases. The length of the CDR3 is 13 residues. Germline CDR1 is MNHEY and CDR2 is SMNVEV (reference sequence).

This chain uses TRBV7-9 with TRBJ1-2, with 9 nucleotides matching TRBD1. CDR1 is SEHNR, CDR2 FQNEAQ, per germline (reference sequence). J was trimmed by 8 bases and V by 6 bases; bases with no gene match: 10. The CDR3 is made up of 14 amino acids. The chain's CDR3 is CASSPRQGVGGYTF. Here the CDR3 DNA reads TGTGCCAGCAGTCCACGACAGGGGGTTGGCGGCTACACCTTC.